This passage covers 30 T cell receptor beta chains from one sample sequenced in a study of blood T cell repertoires in COVID-19. The repertoire was sequenced with immunoSEQ multiplex PCR; TCRdb's copy has only in-frame clones and lacks some. This sample carries roughly 120,000 clones, more than 90% of them seen once, and the ten largest clones take roughly 4.8%. Sequenced input: peripheral blood. The receptors were gathered from a man in his fifties or sixties with COVID-19, enrolled during active disease.

This sequence joins TRBV11-2 and TRBJ2-5; 8 positions agree with TRBD1. CDR3 length: 17 amino acids. Losses at the gene ends were 2 bases for V and 2 bases for J; bases not matched to a gene: 10. The germline CDR1 and CDR2 sequences are SGHAT and FQNNGV. The CDR3 nucleotides are TGTGCCAGCAGCTTACCGGTGCAGGGGGCTTTTCAAGAGACCCAGTACTTC. It specifies CASSLPVQGAFQETQYF.

In this sample, this clone turned up many times. The CDR3 coding sequence is TGTGCCAGCAGCCAAGACGACAGGGGAGTCGGTGGCTACACCTTC. Translated: CASSQDDRGVGGYTF. The chain uses TRBV4-2 and TRBJ1-2; 8 bases align to TRBD1. The V gene's germline CDR1 is LGHNA and CDR2 YNFKEQ. J gave up 7 bases and V 0 bases, and 7 bases lay outside the gene matches. The CDR3 is 15 amino acids.

This clone was seen only a few times. CDR3 sequence: CASSQAAQGARGYTF. CDR3 in DNA: TGCGCCAGCAGCCAAGCGGCACAGGGGGCTAGAGGCTACACCTTC. The gene calls are TRBV4-3 and TRBJ1-2; 9 bases match TRBD1. The CDR3 totals 15 residues. Unmatched junction bases numbered 8, after V lost 1 base and J lost 8 bases. CDR1 and CDR2 (germline): LGHNA, YSLEER.

V usage is TRBV7-9 and J usage is TRBJ2-3; 9 bases agree with TRBD1. The ends lost 5 bases at V and 1 base at J; junction bases unmatched: 7. CDR1 is SEHNR, CDR2 FQNEAQ, per germline (reference sequence). There are 16 residues in the CDR3. CDR3 nucleotide sequence: TGTGCCAGCAGCCTAACGTGGACAGGGGGCACAGATACGCAGTATTTT. Its translation: CASSLTWTGGTDTQYF.

As concerns this clone: The DNA is left out, because the CDR3 cannot be placed on it with certainty; the CDR3 is given as TCRdb lists it. The gene calls are TRBV5-1 and TRBJ1-1; the table's D call of TRBD1 was not tested on the DNA. The CDR3 contains 14 residues when both ends are counted. The germline V gene has CDR1 SGHRS and CDR2 YFSETQ. The CDR3 protein is CASILGTGATEAFF.

This chain joins TRBV19 and TRBJ2-1; maybe TRBD1 (7 bases). Trimming took 5 bases from V and 0 from J, leaving 17 bases between them. This CDR3 region has 17 residues. Germline V gene data show CDR1 as LNHDA and CDR2 as SQIVND (reference sequence). CDR3 in DNA: TGTGCCAGTAGTCGTCCAGGGGGGCAGATCTCCTACAATGAGCAGTTCTTC. As protein: CASSRPGGQISYNEQFF.

The chain recombines TRBV11-3 with TRBJ1-6; 9 bases are shared with TRBD1. CDR1 SGHNT and CDR2 YENEEA come from the germline V gene. With V trimmed by 5 bases and J by 9 bases, 8 bases remained unmatched. The CDR3 length is 15 residues. CDR3 in DNA: TGTGCCAGCAGCCCCCCCGGGACAGGGATTTCACCCCTCCACTTT. This gives the protein CASSPPGTGISPLHF.

The chain is built from TRBV28 and TRBJ1-3; 12 nucleotides agree with TRBD1. This CDR3 is 16 amino acids long. Germline values: CDR1 MDHEN, CDR2 SYDVKM. Trimming removed 8 bases from V and 8 bases from J; junction bases left unmatched: 13. For the CDR3, the DNA is TGTGCCAGCTACTCACAGGACGGGACAGGGGGCGACACCATATATTTT. Its translation: CASYSQDGTGGDTIYF.

This chain connects TRBV29-1 to TRBJ2-1; TRBD1 matches at 9 bases. The germline V gene encodes CDR1 SQVTM and CDR2 ANQGSEA. Germline trimming cut 1 base from V and 9 bases from J; bases unmatched to any gene: 4. CDR3 size: 13 residues. DNA of the CDR3: TGCAGCGTTGAAGGGACAGGGGTCTTTGAGCAGTTCTTC. Translation: CSVEGTGVFEQFF.

The chain carries TRBV30 and TRBJ2-1; D is unresolved. The germline V and J ends were trimmed by 0 bases and 8 bases, with 11 bases remaining between them. Germline V gene sequence: CDR1 GTSNPN, CDR2 SVGIG (reference sequence). This CDR3 is 13 amino acids long. The CDR3 protein is CAWSVIGVYEQFF. In DNA form, the CDR3 reads TGTGCCTGGAGTGTAATTGGAGTTTATGAGCAGTTCTTC.

V usage is TRBV19 and J usage is TRBJ1-4; 9 nucleotides agree with TRBD1. The V segment lost 5 bases and the J segment 3 bases; nucleotides outside the gene matches: 4. The CDR3 loop spans 15 amino acids. Germline V lookup: CDR1 LNHDA, CDR2 SQIVND (reference sequence). The CDR3 sequence: CASSVGTGSNEKLFF. The DNA of the CDR3 is TGTGCCAGTAGTGTTGGGACAGGGTCTAATGAAAAACTGTTTTTT.

V and J are TRBV19 and TRBJ2-1; 8 nucleotides align to TRBD2. The CDR3 runs 17 residues. J gave up 8 bases and V 2 bases, and 14 bases lay outside the gene matches. In germline, CDR1 is LNHDA, CDR2 SQIVND (reference sequence). DNA of the CDR3: TGTGCCAGTAGTATAAGAGGGTCGGCTAGCGGGTTGGATGAGCAGTTCTTC. Amino acid sequence: CASSIRGSASGLDEQFF.

The J gene is TRBJ2-7, the V gene TRBV5-1; D is unresolved. The CDR3 contains 14 residues. Germline lookup yields CDR1 SGHRS and CDR2 YFSETQ. V lost 4 bases to trimming and J lost 5 bases, with 16 bases between them. Here the CDR3 DNA reads TGCGCCAGCAGCCGCGGTTCAAAAGGTGACGAGCAGTACTTC. Residues: CASSRGSKGDEQYF.

The J gene is TRBJ2-7, the V gene TRBV4-1; 10 nucleotides align to TRBD2. Trimming took 1 base from V and 10 from J; bases not matched to a gene: 10. The CDR3 length is 15 residues. Germline V CDR1 and CDR2: MGHRA, YSYEKL. In nucleotides, the CDR3 is TGCGCCAGCAGCCAAGTACAGCGGGAGGGCCAAGAACAGTACTTC. Encoded protein: CASSQVQREGQEQYF.

The chain combines TRBV7-8 with TRBJ2-6; D is undetermined. The CDR3 spans 14 residues. Trimming took 8 bases from V and 0 from J, leaving 8 bases between them. The germline V gene encodes CDR1 SGHVS and CDR2 FQNEAQ. The CDR3 DNA sequence: TGTGCCAGCCGGAGTCGCTCTGGGGCCAACGTCCTGACTTTC. Its protein is CASRSRSGANVLTF.

The CDR3: CASTSLGDTNEKLFF. The CDR3 DNA follows: TGTGCCAGCACCTCTTTAGGGGATACTAATGAAAAACTGTTTTTT. The rearrangement uses TRBV27 and TRBJ1-4, with a weak D call TRBD1 (5 bases). This CDR3 region has 15 residues. The V gene's germline CDR1 is MNHEY and CDR2 SMNVEV (reference sequence). V was clipped by 7 bases and J by 2 bases, with 14 bases between them. The variable domain in full, completed from reference TRBV27 and TRBJ1-4, reads EAQVTQNPRYLITVTGKKLTVTCSQNMNHEYMSWYRQDPGLGLRQIYYSMNVEVTDKGDVPEGYKVSRKEKRNFPLILESPSPNQTSLYFCASTSLGDTNEKLFFGSGTQLSVL.

The chain joins TRBV5-1 to TRBJ1-2; D is possibly TRBD1 (6 bases). The V gene lost 0 bases and the J gene lost 6 bases, with 12 bases spanning the gap. The germline CDR1 and CDR2 sequences are SGHRS and YFSETQ. This CDR3 contains 14 residues. The CDR3 here is CASSLGWGQDGYTF. CDR3 DNA: TGCGCCAGCAGCTTGGGGTGGGGGCAGGATGGCTACACCTTC.

This sequence joins TRBV18 and TRBJ1-1; 11 bases align to TRBD1. The CDR3 sequence is 15 residues long. Unmatched junction bases numbered 7, after V lost 5 bases and J lost 5 bases. Germline V gene data show CDR1 as KGHSH and CDR2 as LQKENI. The CDR3 nucleotides read TGTGCCAGCTCAATGGGACAGGGGGTACTTACTGAAGCTTTCTTT. This gives the protein CASSMGQGVLTEAFF.

The chain recombines TRBV10-3 with TRBJ2-7, with D unclear. V lost 0 bases to trimming and J lost 5 bases, with 11 bases between them. The CDR3 covers 14 residues. Germline V lookup: CDR1 ENHRY, CDR2 SYGVKD. The CDR3 DNA reads as TGTGCCATCAGTGAGTCAAAGGTCCAGGACGAGCAGTACTTC. It yields the protein CAISESKVQDEQYF.

This chain joins TRBV7-6 and TRBJ2-7; 10 bases fit TRBD1. J gave up 2 bases and V 1 base, and 5 bases lay outside the gene matches. Germline CDR1 reads SGHVS; CDR2 reads FNYEAQ. The length of the CDR3 is 16 residues. The CDR3: CASSLEGDRGTYEQYF. CDR3 coding DNA: TGTGCCAGCAGCTTAGAAGGGGACAGGGGTACCTACGAGCAGTACTTC. Variable domain in full (rest from reference TRBV7-6 and TRBJ2-7): GAGVSQSPRYKVTKRGQDVALRCDPISGHVSLYWYRQALGQGPEFLTYFNYEAQQDKSGLPNDRFSAERPEGSISTLTIQRTEQRDSAMYRCASSLEGDRGTYEQYFGPGTRLTVT.

V usage is TRBV24-1 and J usage is TRBJ2-7; possibly TRBD1 for D (7 bases). V gave up 4 bases and J gave up 0 bases, with 9 bases separating them. Germline V gene lookup returns CDR1 KGHDR and CDR2 SFDVKD. CDR3 length: 14 residues. CDR3 residues: CATSERDSSYEQYF. The CDR3 DNA reads as TGTGCCACCAGTGAGCGGGACAGCTCCTACGAGCAGTACTTC.

This clone has just one count. This chain links TRBV7-2 with TRBJ2-5; D may be TRBD2 (5 bases). CDR3 length: 14 residues. The V end lost 2 bases, the J end lost 1 base, and 8 bases lay between the germline ends. CDR1 and CDR2 from the germline V gene are SGHTA and FQGNSA. The CDR3 is CASSLYSGQETQYF. The CDR3 DNA reads TGTGCCAGCAGCTTATACAGCGGCCAAGAGACCCAGTACTTC.

The chain recombines TRBV5-1 with TRBJ2-1; D possibly corresponds to TRBD2 (6 bases). The V gene's germline CDR1 is SGHRS and CDR2 YFSETQ. CDR3 length equals 16 residues. Trimming left V 0 bases short and J 2 bases short, with 12 bases between. The CDR3 DNA is TGCGCCAGCAGCTTGGCCGGCCGGGAGCCCTACAATGAGCAGTTCTTC. Amino acids: CASSLAGREPYNEQFF.

This clone has only one observation. The chain carries TRBV9 and TRBJ2-7; a possible D gene is TRBD2 (6 bases). Trimming cost V 4 bases and J 2 bases, with 10 bases left between them. CDR3 length: 13 residues. The germline V gene encodes CDR1 SGDLS and CDR2 YYNGEE. The CDR3 DNA follows: TGTGCCAGCAGCCCCGGAGGGCCCTACGAGCAGTACTTC. It encodes CASSPGGPYEQYF.

This clone was counted between two and nine times. The chain carries TRBV30 and TRBJ2-5; 8 nucleotides agree with TRBD2. The V gene's germline CDR1 is GTSNPN and CDR2 SVGIG (reference sequence). CDR3 length: 17 amino acids. Trimming cost V 1 base and J 4 bases; bases outside gene matches: 14. This CDR3 is CAWSASGRGRVGETQYF. The CDR3 coding sequence is TGTGCCTGGAGTGCCTCCGGGAGGGGGAGGGTAGGAGAGACCCAGTACTTC.

This chain joins TRBV13 and TRBJ1-1; weak D call: TRBD1 (6 bases). CDR3 length equals 14 residues. Deletions cut 5 bases from V and 1 base from J, with 11 bases between. CDR1 is PRHDT, CDR2 FYEKMQ, per germline (reference sequence). The CDR3, as DNA: TGTGCCAGCAGCGCAGACAGGACGAACACTGAAGCTTTCTTT. It is translated as CASSADRTNTEAFF.

V usage is TRBV10-2 and J usage is TRBJ2-2, with 10 bases matching TRBD1. There are 14 residues in the CDR3. V was pared by 9 bases and J by 5 bases, with 6 bases of the junction left unmatched. Germline V gene lookup returns CDR1 WSHSY and CDR2 SAAADI. CDR3 sequence (DNA): TGCGCCAGTTCGGACAGGGGGGGGACCGGGGAGCTGTTTTTT. Translation gives CASSDRGGTGELFF.

The chain carries TRBV6-5 and TRBJ2-1; 8 positions match TRBD1. With V trimmed by 6 bases and J by 5 bases, 6 bases remained unmatched. In germline, CDR1 is MNHEY, CDR2 SVGAGI. This CDR3 is built from 14 residues. The CDR3 region has the DNA TGTGCCAGCAGGCCGGGACAGGATAACAATGAGCAGTTCTTC. This gives the protein CASRPGQDNNEQFF.

This clone has only one observation. This chain links TRBV30 with TRBJ2-5; tentatively, D is TRBD2 (5 bases). The CDR3 consists of 14 residues. Looked up from germline, CDR1 is GTSNPN and CDR2 is SVGIG (reference sequence). V lost 1 base and J lost 5, with 14 bases in between. The CDR3 spells CAWSAIEGRETQYF. The CDR3 DNA is TGTGCCTGGAGTGCCATAGAGGGCCGGGAGACCCAGTACTTC.

The chain has TRBV3-1 (or the pseudogene TRBV3-2) and TRBJ1-5; 7 bases align to TRBD1. J gave up 0 bases and V 4 bases, and 3 bases lay outside the gene matches. From germline, CDR1 is LGHDT and CDR2 YNNKEL (reference sequence). This CDR3 has 15 amino acids. The DNA of the CDR3 is TGTGCCAGCAGCCGAGGGACAGATAGCAATCAGCCCCAGCATTTT. It codes for CASSRGTDSNQPQHF.